This record looks at one TCR beta chain sequence and its context. No antigen is known for it. The sample belongs to a study of shared clonotypes between healthy human individuals. Whole-study results and caveats: Rarefaction gave evidence that sorted-subset sequencing remained incomplete despite large depth.

The repertoire was sequenced with immunoSEQ multiplex PCR; TCRdb's copy has only in-frame clones and lacks some. The sample includes approximately 400,000 clones, 90% to 97% seen only once; the top ten take about 0.32%. Germline V gene lookup returns CDR1 SGHRS and CDR2 YFSETQ. This CDR3 contains 13 residues. The trim removed 9 bases at V and 5 bases at J, leaving 10 bases unmatched. The donor cohort consisted entirely of Caucasian adults residing in Nashville, Tennessee. The sequence came from a man younger than 40 in good health. The chain couples TRBV5-1 to TRBJ2-7; 8 bases line up with TRBD1. The sequencing sample was made of memory CD8+ T cells sorted from blood. The subset: CD45RO+ cells pooled with CCR7-negative TemRA cells. The CDR3 region is CAKLRQGKNEQYF. DNA for the CDR3: TGCGCCAAACTTAGACAGGGGAAAAACGAGCAGTACTTC. Together with reference TRBV5-1 and TRBJ2-7, the CDR3 gives the full variable domain: KAGVTQTPRYLIKTRGQQVTLSCSPISGHRSVSWYQQTPGQGLQFLFEYFSETQRNKGNFPGRFSGRQFSNSRSEMNVSTLELGDSALYLCAKLRQGKNEQYFGPGTRLTVT.